Listed below are T cell receptor beta chains from one sample, sequenced in a study of blood T cells in healthy people across ages. TCRdb used MiXCR to reprocess the 5' RACE reads, holding one entry per CDR3 protein. The sample contains around 650,000 distinct CDR3 sequences, roughly 43% of which appear only once. The specimen was blood. These receptors were collected from an elderly man in good health. Each CDR3 is given without its conserved first and last residue. Each record gives: V gene, J gene, CDR3 protein.

TRBV20-1	TRBJ1-1	SAISKGSLNTEAF
TRBV20-1	TRBJ2-7	SAIIFDAGGREQY
TRBV7-9	TRBJ2-7	ASSLAGGFTQQY
TRBV4-1	TRBJ2-3	ASVKYRGLADTQY
TRBV15	TRBJ1-6	ATSRDYNSPLH
TRBV6-5	TRBJ2-1	ASWATSYNEQF
TRBV7-2	TRBJ1-2	ASSSTGAENYGYT
TRBV6-6	NA	ASSDGREGEQY
TRBV5-1	TRBJ1-4	ASSSLQGSNEKLF
TRBV7-2	TRBJ2-5	ASSFLLPGTQY
TRBV5-6	TRBJ1-1	ASSLGTLGLNTEAF
TRBV6-2/TRBV6-3	TRBJ1-1	ASSYLTGAGTEAF
TRBV24-1	TRBJ2-1	ATVGTGRRDEQF
TRBV14	TRBJ2-1	ASSQDPREETQF
TRBV6-5	TRBJ2-3	ASSTSRGRKGRDTQY
TRBV6-6	TRBJ2-7	ASSLGGGIGSEQY
TRBV7-2	TRBJ2-1	ASSGDTRERLF
TRBV20-1	TRBJ2-5	SAWYQTQY
TRBV20-1	TRBJ1-1	SAPRQGARTEAF
TRBV7-2	TRBJ1-5	ASSPFRDPRENQPQH
TRBV7-2	TRBJ2-1	ASSLGQGGDEQF
TRBV5-1	TRBJ2-5	ASSLARGHQETQY
TRBV2	TRBJ2-5	ASRRQAPETQY
TRBV7-9	TRBJ2-3	ASSWDRAGYTQY
TRBV2	TRBJ2-5	ASNYRGRETQY
TRBV5-1	TRBJ2-3	ASSLAQTTDTQY
TRBV6-2/TRBV6-3	TRBJ1-1	ASSHNRGTEAF
TRBV19	TRBJ2-3	ASSGPYTDTQY
TRBV7-9	TRBJ2-2	ASSFSGRKNTGELF
TRBV5-6	TRBJ1-3	ASSGTLLGLGNTIY
TRBV11-1	TRBJ2-7	ASSPAQAYDYEQY
TRBV20-1	TRBJ1-2	SAWDTNNYGYT
TRBV2	TRBJ1-1	ASSGGQGKAF
TRBV3-1	TRBJ2-7	ASSQVRGGPYEQY
TRBV20-1	TRBJ2-1	SARPGTGGYEQF
TRBV19	TRBJ2-7	ASSIIGDRRDEQY
TRBV5-1	TRBJ2-7	ASSSDRPIEQY
TRBV14	TRBJ1-4	ASSQVDGRGLGEKLF
TRBV20-1	NA	SARDVLAGVAEQY
TRBV20-1	TRBJ2-7	SARAEDYGYEQY
TRBV28	TRBJ2-1	VSSTGLVVNNEQF
TRBV20-1	TRBJ2-7	SAPGRGPYEQY
TRBV2	TRBJ2-3	ASRFNPMRPSGSTDTQY
TRBV7-2	TRBJ2-6	ASGLYIGIGANVLT
TRBV12-3/TRBV12-4	NA	ASSLFQREQETQY
TRBV29-1	TRBJ2-7	SEVSSGTYEQY
TRBV20-1	TRBJ1-1	SAPAGVTGNTEAF
TRBV28	TRBJ2-6	ASSSNPGQGSSGANVLT
TRBV6-1	TRBJ2-5	ASRKNIGDSVVTQY
TRBV7-2	TRBJ2-5	ASSYRAETQY
TRBV14	TRBJ2-3	ASSQDWARETDAQY
TRBV4-1	TRBJ2-3	ASSQASGGAPDTQY